This T cell receptor beta chain was observed in a study of blood T cell repertoires in COVID-19. Across the study: COVID-19 samples collected from the United States, Italy and Spain covered acute and convalescent phases.

The CDR3 sequence is 13 residues long. The ends were cut back, 5 bases at V and 4 bases at J, with 11 bases in the middle. CDR1 and CDR2 (germline): ENHRY, SYGVKD. Authors' methods: Estimates of nucleated cell counts were drawn from the amplification of reference gene primers. Only in-frame clones appear in the TCRdb table, and some are missing; sequencing was by immunoSEQ multiplex PCR. V, J and clone size are those of that table, while D and trimming were read from the DNA. This repertoire shows approximately 280,000 clones, roughly 91% found once; its top ten account for about 4.6%. Source material: peripheral blood. The J gene is TRBJ1-2, the V gene TRBV10-3; D gene uncertain. This sequence was found in a man aged 35 to 55 with acute or convalescent COVID-19. DNA for the CDR3: TGTGCCATCAGTACTCTGGGAGTCTATGGCTACACCTTC. Amino acids: CAISTLGVYGYTF.